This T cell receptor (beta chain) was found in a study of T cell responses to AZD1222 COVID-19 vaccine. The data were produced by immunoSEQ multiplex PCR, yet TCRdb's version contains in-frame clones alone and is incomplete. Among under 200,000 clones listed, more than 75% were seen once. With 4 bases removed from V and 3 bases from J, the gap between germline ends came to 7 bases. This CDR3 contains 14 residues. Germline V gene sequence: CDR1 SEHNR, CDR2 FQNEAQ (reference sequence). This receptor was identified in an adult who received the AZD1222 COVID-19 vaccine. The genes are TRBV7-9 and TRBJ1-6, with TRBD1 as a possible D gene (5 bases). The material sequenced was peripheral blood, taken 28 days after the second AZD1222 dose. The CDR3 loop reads CASSSGGYNSPLHF. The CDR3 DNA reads TGTGCCAGCAGCTCTGGGGGCTATAATTCACCCCTCCACTTT.